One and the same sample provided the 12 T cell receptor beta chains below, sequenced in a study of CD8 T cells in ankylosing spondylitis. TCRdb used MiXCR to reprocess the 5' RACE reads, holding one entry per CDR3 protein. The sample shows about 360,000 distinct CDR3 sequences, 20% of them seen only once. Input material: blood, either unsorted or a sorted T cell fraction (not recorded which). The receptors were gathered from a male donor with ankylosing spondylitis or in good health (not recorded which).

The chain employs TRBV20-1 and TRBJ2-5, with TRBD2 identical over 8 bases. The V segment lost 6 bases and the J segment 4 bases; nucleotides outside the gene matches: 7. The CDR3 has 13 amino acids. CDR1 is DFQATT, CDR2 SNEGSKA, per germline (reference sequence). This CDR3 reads CSANGGESETQYF. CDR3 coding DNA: TGCAGTGCAAACGGGGGGGAGTCAGAGACCCAGTACTTC.

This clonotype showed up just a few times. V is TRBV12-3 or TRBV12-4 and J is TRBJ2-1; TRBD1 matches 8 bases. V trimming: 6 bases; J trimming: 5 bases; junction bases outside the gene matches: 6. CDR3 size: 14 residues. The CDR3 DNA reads TGTGCCAGCAGCCCAGGGGGCGTGAACAATGAGCAGTTCTTC. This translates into CASSPGGVNNEQFF.

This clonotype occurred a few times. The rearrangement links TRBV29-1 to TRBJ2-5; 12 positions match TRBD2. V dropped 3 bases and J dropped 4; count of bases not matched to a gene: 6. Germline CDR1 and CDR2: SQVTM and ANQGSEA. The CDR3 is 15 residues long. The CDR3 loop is CSVDLAGGAPETQYF. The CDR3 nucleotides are TGCAGCGTTGACCTAGCGGGGGGGGCCCCAGAGACCCAGTACTTC.

CDR3 loop: CATGGVTGELFF. The DNA for the CDR3 is TGTGCCACCGGGGGCGTGACCGGGGAGCTGTTTTTT. This chain connects TRBV7-9 to TRBJ2-2; possibly TRBD1 or TRBD2 for D (6 bases each). This CDR3 has 12 residues. Between the trimmed V and J ends, which lost 10 bases and 5 bases, there was a span of 11 bases. The germline gives CDR1 SEHNR, CDR2 FQNEAQ (reference sequence).

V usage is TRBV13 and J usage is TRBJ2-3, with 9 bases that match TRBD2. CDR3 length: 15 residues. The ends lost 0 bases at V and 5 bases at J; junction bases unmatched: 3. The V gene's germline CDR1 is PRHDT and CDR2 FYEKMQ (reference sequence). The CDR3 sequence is CASSLGRGGKDTQYF. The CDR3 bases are TGTGCCAGCAGCTTAGGGCGGGGGGGCAAAGATACGCAGTATTTT.

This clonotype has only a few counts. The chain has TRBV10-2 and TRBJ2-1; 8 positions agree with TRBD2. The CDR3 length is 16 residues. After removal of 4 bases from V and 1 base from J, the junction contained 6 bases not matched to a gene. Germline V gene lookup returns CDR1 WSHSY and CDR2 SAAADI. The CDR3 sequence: CASSAVRGASYNEQFF. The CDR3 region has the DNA TGCGCCAGCAGTGCCGTGCGGGGGGCATCCTACAATGAGCAGTTCTTC.

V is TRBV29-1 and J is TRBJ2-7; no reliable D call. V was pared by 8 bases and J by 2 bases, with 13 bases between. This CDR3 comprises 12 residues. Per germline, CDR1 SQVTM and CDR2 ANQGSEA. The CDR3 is CSFRTVAYEQYF. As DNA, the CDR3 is TGCAGCTTTAGGACGGTTGCCTACGAGCAGTACTTC.

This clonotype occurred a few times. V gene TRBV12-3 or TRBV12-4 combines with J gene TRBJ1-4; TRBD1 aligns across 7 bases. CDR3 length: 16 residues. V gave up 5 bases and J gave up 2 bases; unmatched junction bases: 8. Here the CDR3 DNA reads TGTGCCAGCAGTCCACGAACAGGGGTTACTAATGAAAAACTGTTTTTT. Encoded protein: CASSPRTGVTNEKLFF.

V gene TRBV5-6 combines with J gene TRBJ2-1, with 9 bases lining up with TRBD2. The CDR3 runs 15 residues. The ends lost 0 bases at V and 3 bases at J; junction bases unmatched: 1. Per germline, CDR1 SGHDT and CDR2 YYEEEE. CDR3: CASSLASGDYNEQFF. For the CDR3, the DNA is TGTGCCAGCAGCTTGGCTAGCGGGGACTACAATGAGCAGTTCTTC.

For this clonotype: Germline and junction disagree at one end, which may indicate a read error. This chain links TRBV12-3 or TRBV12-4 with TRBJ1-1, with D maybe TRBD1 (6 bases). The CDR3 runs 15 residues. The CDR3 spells CSSSTRGQMNTEAFF. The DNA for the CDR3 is TGTTCCAGCAGTACTAGAGGACAGATGAACACTGAAGCTTTCTTT.

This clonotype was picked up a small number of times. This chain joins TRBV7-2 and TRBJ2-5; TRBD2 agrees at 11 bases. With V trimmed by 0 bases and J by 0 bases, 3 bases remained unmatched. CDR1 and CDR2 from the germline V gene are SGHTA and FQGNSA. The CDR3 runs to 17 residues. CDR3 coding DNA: TGTGCCAGCAGCTTAGCGCCGGGACTAGCGGACCAAGAGACCCAGTACTTC. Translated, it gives CASSLAPGLADQETQYF.

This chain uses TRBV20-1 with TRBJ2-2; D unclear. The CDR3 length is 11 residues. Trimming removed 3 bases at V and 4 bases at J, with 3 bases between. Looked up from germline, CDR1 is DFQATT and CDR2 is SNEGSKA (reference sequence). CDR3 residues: CSASPTGELFF. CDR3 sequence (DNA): TGCAGTGCTAGTCCCACCGGGGAGCTGTTTTTT.